A selection of T cell receptor beta chains follows, all from one sample in a study of cytomegalovirus exposure and HLA in healthy donors. Using immunoSEQ multiplex PCR, the repertoire was profiled, and TCRdb retains in-frame clones only, with some absent. The data show roughly 160,000 clones, with 71% seen just once and 1.5% held by the top ten. The sequenced sample consisted of PBMCs. These receptors originate from a girl aged 5-17 years in good health and CMV-seronegative. The CDR3 runs from the conserved cysteine through the conserved F or W. The D gene is left open where the match is weak. A clone size is listed for some rows: how often the clone was seen (once, few, many), or a class if it is expanded.

CDR3aa | CDR3nt | j_gene | v_gene | abundance | d_gene
CASSRDRGRLGYNSPLHF | TGTGCCAGCAGCCGCGACAGGGGGCGATTAGGCTATAATTCACCCCTCCACTTT | TRBJ1-6 | TRBV13 | NA | TRBD1
CASSQVGQGAGYTF | TGCGCCAGCAGCCAGGTAGGACAGGGTGCTGGCTACACCTTC | TRBJ1-2 | TRBV4-1 | NA | TRBD1
CSVRRSQETQYF | TGCAGCGTTCGGCGGTCCCAAGAGACCCAGTACTTC | TRBJ2-5 | TRBV29-1 | NA | NA
CASSLAGGLRPYGYTF | TGCGCCAGCAGCTTGGCCGGGGGATTGAGGCCCTATGGCTACACCTTC | TRBJ1-2 | TRBV5-1 | few | NA
CASSLEGSGVETQYF | TGTGCCAGCAGCTTAGAAGGTAGCGGGGTAGAGACCCAGTACTTC | TRBJ2-5 | TRBV7-9 | NA | TRBD2
CASSSIPSAEAFF | TGTGCCAGCAGCTCCATCCCATCGGCTGAAGCTTTCTTT | TRBJ1-1 | TRBV7-2 | NA | NA
CAISPGQGNTEAFF | TGTGCCATCAGTCCGGGACAGGGGAACACTGAAGCTTTCTTT | TRBJ1-1 | TRBV10-3 | NA | TRBD1
CASSVSGGTSGGELFF | TGTGCCAGCAGTGTTAGCGGGGGGACTTCGGGCGGGGAGCTGTTTTTT | TRBJ2-2 | TRBV2 | few | TRBD2
CASSLGQGPYEQYF | TGCGCCAGCAGCTTGGGACAGGGACCCTACGAGCAGTACTTC | TRBJ2-7 | TRBV5-1 | NA | TRBD1
CASSVGLREPQHF | TGTGCCAGCAGCGTAGGTCTCAGGGAGCCCCAGCATTTT | TRBJ1-5 | TRBV9 | once | NA
CASGVISYGYTF | TGTGCCAGCGGAGTAATAAGCTATGGCTACACCTTC | TRBJ1-2 | TRBV7-3 | NA | NA
CATSRDHGTGTSGNTIYF | TGTGCCACCAGCAGAGATCACGGGACAGGGACGTCTGGAAACACCATATATTTT | TRBJ1-3 | TRBV15 | NA | TRBD1
CSVQDRVRYEQYF | TGCAGCGTTCAGGACAGGGTTAGGTACGAGCAGTACTTC | TRBJ2-7 | TRBV29-1 | NA | TRBD1
CASSGTETGGSINQPQHF | TGTGCCAGCAGTGGGACCGAGACAGGGGGTAGTATCAATCAGCCCCAGCATTTT | TRBJ1-5 | TRBV6-1 | NA | TRBD1
CASSPTSGITDTQYF | TGTGCCAGCAGCCCGACTAGCGGGATTACAGATACGCAGTATTTT | TRBJ2-3 | TRBV9 | NA | TRBD2
CASSLRTGDGYTF | TGTGCCAGCAGCTTAAGGACAGGGGATGGCTACACCTTC | TRBJ1-2 | TRBV7-3 | NA | TRBD1
CASSVEGVKGYTF | TGTGCCAGCAGCGTAGAAGGGGTGAAAGGCTACACCTTC | TRBJ1-2 | TRBV9 | NA | NA
CASSFGQGAFGEQYF | TGCGCCAGCAGCTTCGGACAGGGGGCATTCGGCGAGCAGTACTTC | TRBJ2-7 | TRBV5-1 | NA | TRBD1
CASSEGDFFSATNEKLFF | TGTGCCAGCAGTGAGGGAGACTTCTTCTCTGCAACTAATGAAAAACTGTTTTTT | TRBJ1-4 | TRBV2 | once | NA
CASRNDRSHNSPLHF | TGTGCCAGCAGAAACGACAGGTCCCATAATTCACCCCTCCACTTT | TRBJ1-6 | TRBV6-1 | NA | NA
CASSLEVASTDTQYF | TGTGCTAGCAGCCTCGAGGTAGCTAGCACAGATACGCAGTATTTT | TRBJ2-3 | TRBV7-7 | NA | NA
CASNKQGGTEAFF | TGTGCCAGCAATAAACAGGGGGGCACTGAAGCTTTCTTT | TRBJ1-1 | TRBV25-1 | NA | TRBD1
CASSLSTGDSNIQYF | TGTGCCAGCAGCCTCTCTACAGGGGATTCAAACATTCAGTACTTC | TRBJ2-4 | TRBV6-1 | once | TRBD1
CASSQGTSGSLHEQFF | TGCGCCAGCAGCCAAGGGACTAGCGGGTCTCTGCATGAGCAGTTCTTC | TRBJ2-1 | TRBV5-1 | NA | TRBD2
CASSYLGQTEQFF | TGTGCCAGCAGTTATTTAGGACAGACCGAGCAGTTCTTC | TRBJ2-1 | TRBV6-5 | NA | NA
CASSRQGIEYEQYF | TGTGCCAGTAGTAGACAGGGAATTGAGTACGAGCAGTACTTC | TRBJ2-7 | TRBV19 | NA | TRBD1
CASRSVRDEQYF | TGCGCCAGCAGGTCCGTTCGCGACGAGCAGTACTTC | TRBJ2-7 | TRBV4-1 | NA | NA
CASSFGGNQETQYF | TGTGCCAGCAGCTTCGGAGGGAACCAAGAGACCCAGTACTTC | TRBJ2-5 | TRBV5-4 | few | NA
CASSVTGLSGELFF | TGTGCCAGCAGCGTAACAGGGTTGTCCGGGGAGCTGTTTTTT | TRBJ2-2 | TRBV9 | NA | NA
CASEPGQGFQPQHF | TGTGCCAGCGAGCCGGGACAGGGGTTTCAGCCCCAGCATTTT | TRBJ1-5 | TRBV6-1 | NA | TRBD1
CASSFSGTDTQYF | TGTGCCAGCAGCTTTTCAGGAACAGATACGCAGTATTTT | TRBJ2-3 | TRBV5-4 | NA | NA
CASRTATRDQPQHF | TGTGCCAGTAGAACGGCCACACGGGATCAGCCCCAGCATTTT | TRBJ1-5 | TRBV19 | NA | NA
CASSQGTSGGSSYEQYF | TGTGCCAGCAGCCAGGGGACTAGCGGGGGGAGCTCCTACGAGCAGTACTTC | TRBJ2-7 | TRBV4-2 | NA | TRBD2
CASSLAPRGQGYTF | TGTGCCAGCAGTTTAGCGCCCAGGGGCCAAGGCTACACCTTC | TRBJ1-2 | TRBV27 | NA | NA
CASTPRTGGRHSNTGELFF | TGTGCCAGCACCCCCCGGACAGGGGGCCGACACTCGAACACCGGGGAGCTGTTTTTT | TRBJ2-2 | TRBV27 | NA | TRBD1
CASSPRVPVEKLFF | TGCGCCAGCAGCCCACGGGTCCCGGTTGAAAAACTGTTTTTT | TRBJ1-4 | TRBV5-1 | NA | NA
CASSSGPNEKLFF | TGCGCCAGCAGCTCAGGGCCAAATGAAAAACTGTTTTTT | TRBJ1-4 | TRBV5-1 | NA | NA
CASSVAPESDTQYF | TGTGCCAGCAGCGTAGCTCCAGAATCAGATACGCAGTATTTT | TRBJ2-3 | TRBV9 | NA | NA
CASTRGGGTDTQYF | TGTGCCAGCACAAGAGGGGGGGGCACAGATACGCAGTATTTT | TRBJ2-3 | TRBV6-5 | few | NA
CASSLGVAGAQETQYF | TGTGCCAGCAGCTTAGGGGTTGCGGGGGCGCAAGAGACCCAGTACTTC | TRBJ2-5 | TRBV7-3 | once | NA
CSVLGRAYTEAFF | TGCAGCGTTCTCGGGAGGGCCTACACTGAAGCTTTCTTT | TRBJ1-1 | TRBV29-1 | once | NA
CASSKTGRDTIYF | TGTGCCAGCTCTAAGACAGGGCGGGACACCATATATTTT | TRBJ1-3 | TRBV25-1 | NA | TRBD1
CASSLGTEQYF | TGTGCCAGCAGTCTGGGGACTGAGCAGTACTTC | TRBJ2-7 | TRBV28 | few | NA
CASSLDNPNTEAFF | TGCGCCAGCAGCTTGGACAACCCGAACACTGAAGCTTTCTTT | TRBJ1-1 | TRBV5-1 | NA | NA
CASRLNADEQFF | TGTGCCAGCAGATTGAATGCGGATGAGCAGTTCTTC | TRBJ2-1 | TRBV2 | NA | NA
CASSQDGGDTEAFF | TGTGCCAGCAGCCAAGATGGGGGGGACACTGAAGCTTTCTTT | TRBJ1-1 | TRBV4-2 | NA | NA
CASSSIPSGVYNEQFF | TGTGCCAGCAGCTCGATACCTAGCGGGGTGTACAATGAGCAGTTCTTC | TRBJ2-1 | TRBV5-6 | NA | TRBD2
CASSLNGDRAFEAFF | TGTGCCAGCAGTTTAAATGGGGACAGGGCTTTCGAAGCTTTCTTT | TRBJ1-1 | TRBV27 | NA | TRBD1
CASSASTGWVGYTF | TGTGCCAGCAGCGCCTCGACAGGGTGGGTCGGCTACACCTTC | TRBJ1-2 | TRBV27 | NA | TRBD1
CASSYSQGEVGAFF | TGTGCCAGCAGTTACTCACAGGGCGAAGTCGGCGCTTTCTTT | TRBJ1-1 | TRBV6-6 | few | NA
CASSLGLAGPKAGELFF | TGTGCCAGCAGCTTGGGACTAGCGGGGCCTAAGGCCGGGGAGCTGTTTTTT | TRBJ2-2 | TRBV7-3 | NA | TRBD2
CASSYPTGESNQPQHF | TGTGCCAGCAGTTACCCCACAGGGGAGAGCAATCAGCCCCAGCATTTT | TRBJ1-5 | TRBV6-5 | NA | TRBD1
CASSALGESYNEQFF | TGTGCCAGCAGCGCTCTAGGAGAGTCCTACAATGAGCAGTTCTTC | TRBJ2-1 | TRBV9 | NA | NA
CASSGELNFYEQYF | TGTGCCAGCAGCGGGGAGCTAAACTTCTACGAGCAGTACTTC | TRBJ2-7 | TRBV9 | few | NA
CASSLTTGPTEAFF | TGTGCCAGCAGCTTAACGACAGGGCCCACTGAAGCTTTCTTT | TRBJ1-1 | TRBV11-1 | NA | TRBD1
CASSSRGTLNRNTEAFF | TGTGCCAGCAGCTCACGGGGTACCTTGAACCGGAACACTGAAGCTTTCTTT | TRBJ1-1 | TRBV11-2 | NA | NA
CASSLHRDRPYEQYF | TGCGCCAGCAGCTTGCATCGGGACAGACCATACGAGCAGTACTTC | TRBJ2-7 | TRBV5-1 | once | TRBD1
CASSEGRDRAYEQYF | TGTGCCAGCAGTGAAGGGAGAGACAGAGCCTACGAGCAGTACTTC | TRBJ2-7 | TRBV2 | NA | NA
CASRTEIYGYTF | TGTGCCAGTAGGACAGAGATTTATGGCTACACCTTC | TRBJ1-2 | TRBV19 | NA | NA